One and the same sample provided the 18 T cell receptor beta chains below, sequenced in a study of T cells in Graves' hyperthyroidism and ophthalmopathy. TCR beta CDR3 regions were amplified from RNA. Carried out on the TCR CDR3, a first-round RT-PCR used the HTBI primer set. Each CDR3 protein gets one entry after TCRdb re-called the multiplex PCR reads with MiXCR. The sample records 500,000 to 750,000 distinct CDR3 sequences, around 42% being singletons. Material for sequencing was peripheral blood or thyroid tissue (not recorded which). The origin of the receptors is a young woman with Graves' hyperthyroidism.

This clonotype is labeled medium-sized. The V and J genes are TRBV9 and TRBJ1-2; D remains unclear. Trimming took off 0 bases at V and 5 bases at J, with 5 bases between the two ends. Germline V gene data show CDR1 as SGDLS and CDR2 as YYNGEE. This CDR3 spans 12 amino acids. In DNA, the CDR3 is TGTGCCAGCAGCGTAGAGGGATATGGCTACACCTTC. Translation gives CASSVEGYGYTF.

Points on this clonotype: The junction departs from germline at one end; a sequencing error may be responsible. The chain joins TRBV2 to TRBJ2-7; the D gene could be TRBD1 or TRBD2 (5 bases each). This CDR3 contains 13 residues. The germline V gene encodes CDR1 SNHLY and CDR2 FYNNEI. The CDR3 region has the DNA TGTGCCACCAGTGGGACGGGGACGGGGGAGCAGTACTTC. Amino acids: CATSGTGTGEQYF.

This clonotype was seen at least ten times. The chain links TRBV2 to TRBJ1-1; the match to TRBD1 covers 7 bases. The CDR3 spans 13 residues. Germline CDR1 is SNHLY and CDR2 is FYNNEI. V shed 4 bases, J shed 7 bases, and the junction held 6 bases outside the gene matches. The CDR3, as DNA: TGTGCCAGCAGTGCCGGGACAGTGTTTGAAGCTTTCTTT. Protein: CASSAGTVFEAFF.

This clonotype was detected many times. This sequence joins TRBV7-2 and TRBJ2-7; D may be TRBD2 (6 bases). Trimming removed 7 bases at V and 4 bases at J, with 17 bases between. The germline CDR1 and CDR2 sequences are SGHTA and FQGNSA. CDR3 length: 14 amino acids. This chain's CDR3 is CASTPGGPFYEQYF. CDR3 nucleotide sequence: TGTGCCAGCACCCCCGGGGGACCTTTTTACGAGCAGTACTTC.

Notes on this clonotype: Without the conserved terminal phenylalanine or tryptophan, this CDR3 likely stems from a read error. The chain is built from TRBV24-1 and TRBJ1-5, with TRBD1 as a possible D gene (6 bases). V lost 0 bases, J lost 11 bases, and 13 bases lay in between. This CDR3 has 14 residues. Germline V gene sequence: CDR1 KGHDR, CDR2 SFDVKD. The CDR3 loop is CATSDLTGKETQHL. For the CDR3, the DNA is TGTGCCACCAGTGATTTGACAGGGAAGGAGACCCAGCATCTT.

CDR3 protein: CASSSLGTTDEAFF. The CDR3 region has the DNA TGTGCCAGCAGTTCCCTCGGGACAACCGATGAAGCTTTCTTT. The chain carries TRBV12-3 or TRBV12-4 and TRBJ1-1; possible D gene TRBD1, 6 bases. Trimming cost V 4 bases and J 7 bases, with 16 bases left between them. The CDR3 runs 14 residues.

The V and J genes are TRBV29-1 and TRBJ2-7, with 7 nucleotides matching TRBD2. CDR3 length: 12 residues. CDR1 and CDR2 (germline): SQVTM, ANQGSEA. The CDR3 here is CPPPAGEDEQYF. DNA of the CDR3: TGCCCCCCCCCCGCGGGAGAGGACGAGCAGTACTTC.

This chain uses TRBV6-5 with TRBJ1-2, with a weak D call TRBD1 (5 bases). The V end lost 5 bases, the J end lost 8 bases, and 12 bases lay between the germline ends. The germline V gene encodes CDR1 MNHEY and CDR2 SVGAGI. The length of the CDR3 is 12 residues. CDR3 sequence reads: CASSHNDRGYTF. The CDR3 bases are TGTGCCAGCAGTCATAACGACAGAGGCTACACCTTC.

This clonotype was counted at least ten times. The chain combines TRBV13 with TRBJ1-2; D uncertain. The CDR3 runs to 12 residues. CDR1 and CDR2 (germline): PRHDT, FYEKMQ (reference sequence). V shed 5 bases and J shed 8 bases, with 12 bases lying between them. This chain's CDR3 is CASSRQVEGYTF. Written as DNA, the CDR3 is TGTGCCAGCAGCCGGCAGGTGGAGGGCTACACCTTC.

This clonotype was recorded once. The genes are TRBV15 and TRBJ2-5; 10 nucleotides align to TRBD1. This CDR3 is built from 19 residues. Looked up from germline, CDR1 is LNHNV and CDR2 is YYDKDF (reference sequence). J gave up 5 bases and V 3 bases, and 18 bases lay outside the gene matches. CDR3 in DNA: TGTGCCACCAGCAGTGCTAGAGATTTTAAGGGGACAGGGGTTGAGACCCAGTACTTC. The encoded protein is CATSSARDFKGTGVETQYF.

The table lists this clonotype with a few counts. This chain connects TRBV10-3 to TRBJ2-6; weak D call: TRBD1 (5 bases). The CDR3 consists of 15 residues. Germline V lookup: CDR1 ENHRY, CDR2 SYGVKD. V was pared by 10 bases and J by 2 bases, with 15 bases between. CDR3 sequence reads: CASWNFRAGANVLTF. DNA of the CDR3: TGTGCCAGCTGGAACTTCAGGGCTGGGGCCAACGTCCTGACTTTC.

This clonotype was detected only once. V and J are TRBV5-4 and TRBJ1-1; no definite D call. Trimming took off 2 bases at V and 4 bases at J, with 15 bases between the two ends. CDR3 length: 15 amino acids. Germline CDR1 is SGHNT and CDR2 is YYREEE (reference sequence). In DNA form, the CDR3 reads TGTGCCAGCAGCTTTGGGCAAGGGAAAGGCACTGAAGCTTTCTTT. Translated, it gives CASSFGQGKGTEAFF.

This chain joins TRBV11-2 and TRBJ1-2; no firm D call. Germline CDR1 SGHAT, CDR2 FQNNGV. V was clipped by 1 base and J by 6 bases, with 9 bases between them. The CDR3 is made up of 13 amino acids. CDR3 sequence reads: CASSLGSGNGYTF. CDR3 bases: TGTGCCAGCAGCTTAGGGTCTGGAAATGGCTACACCTTC.

This clonotype was counted at least ten times. The rearrangement uses TRBV24-1 and TRBJ1-4; D is ambiguous. The length of the CDR3 is 12 residues. The V and J ends lost 3 bases and 8 bases respectively, with 6 bases between them. The germline V gene encodes CDR1 KGHDR and CDR2 SFDVKD. This chain's CDR3 is CATSDRREKLFF. DNA of the CDR3: TGTGCCACCAGTGATCGGAGGGAAAAACTGTTTTTT.

This clonotype has just a few counts. The chain carries TRBV20-1 and TRBJ2-3; TRBD2 matches at 10 bases. This CDR3 spans 17 amino acids. The germline V gene has CDR1 DFQATT and CDR2 SNEGSKA (reference sequence). The ends lost 3 bases at V and 3 bases at J; junction bases unmatched: 12. The CDR3 here is CSASGSGRAKFTDTQYF. In DNA, the CDR3 is TGCAGTGCTAGCGGAAGCGGGAGGGCCAAGTTTACAGATACGCAGTATTTT.

This clonotype occurred a few times. The V gene is TRBV15, the J gene TRBJ1-6; tentatively, D is TRBD1 (5 bases). This CDR3 has 15 amino acids. Trimming removed 1 base at V and 10 bases at J, with 14 bases between. Germline V lookup: CDR1 LNHNV, CDR2 YYDKDF (reference sequence). The CDR3 coding sequence is TGTGCCACCAGCAGAGCACGTGGGGGAGAGTCACCCCTCCACTTT. Translation: CATSRARGGESPLHF. Full variable domain (outside the CDR3, taken from reference TRBV15 and TRBJ1-6): DAMVIQNPRYQVTQFGKPVTLSCSQTLNHNVMYWYQQKSSQAPKLLFHYYDKDFNNEADTPDNFQSRRPNTSFCFLDIRSPGLGDTAMYLCATSRARGGESPLHFGNGTRLTVT.

This clonotype was seen a handful of times. The rearrangement joins TRBV29-1 to TRBJ1-5, with TRBD1 identical over 9 bases. The CDR3 has 11 amino acids. Germline CDR1 and CDR2: SQVTM and ANQGSEA. Trimming removed 6 bases from V and 14 bases from J; junction bases left unmatched: 8. For the CDR3, the DNA is TGCAGCGTAGATACAGGGGGCTACGAGCATTTT. Translated, it gives CSVDTGGYEHF.

This clonotype came up many times. This chain connects TRBV2 to TRBJ1-4; possibly TRBD1 for D (6 bases). The CDR3 runs 16 residues. Germline V gene sequence: CDR1 SNHLY, CDR2 FYNNEI. V was shortened by 5 bases and J by 0 bases, with 13 bases between the two germline ends. In DNA, the CDR3 is TGTGCCAGCAGTACCCGGGACATAGCAACTAATGAAAAACTGTTTTTT. It specifies CASSTRDIATNEKLFF.